Described below is a single TCR beta chain sequence and its context. The target antigen is unknown. CDR3 length equals 15 residues. Trimming removed 6 bases at V and 0 bases at J, with 13 bases between. Germline loops: CDR1 MNHNS, CDR2 SASEGT. The study reverse transcribed the entire isolated RNA, so it sequenced expressed TCRB transcripts. Sequencing of naive, central memory and regulatory T cell samples gave an average of about 3.7 million reads. TCRdb's table, derived via immunoSEQ multiplex PCR, lists solely in-frame clones and lacks some. The sample lists 250,000 to 300,000 clones, 24% occurring once. This sample was taken from a study of beta chain features in type 1 diabetes. The single heparinised draw taken from each donor contained around 120 mL of blood on average. Study-wide points: When Type 1 diabetes patients were examined, their TCRB CDR3s proved moderately but significantly shorter in all four CD4+ subsets. In these data, an HLA type influence on TCRB rearrangement remained unresolved. The naive, central memory and Treg TCRB repertoires showed an apparent similarity that was greater among patients than among healthy donors.

This TCR came from a woman younger than 45 with type 1 diabetes. The V gene is TRBV6-1, the J gene TRBJ2-3, with D possibly TRBD1 on 5 matching bases. Material for sequencing was naive CD4+ T cells from blood. CDR3: CASSLTAKSTDTQYF. CDR3 coding DNA: TGTGCCAGCAGCTTGACAGCAAAGAGCACAGATACGCAGTATTTT.